A selection of T cell receptor beta chains follows, all from one sample in a study of T cells in Graves' hyperthyroidism and ophthalmopathy. TCRdb processed the multiplex PCR reads anew with MiXCR; each CDR3 protein has one entry. This sample has about 300,000 distinct CDR3 sequences, with about an eighth found just once. Sequencing used blood. All receptors derive from a young woman with Graves' hyperthyroidism that later progressed to Graves' ophthalmopathy. Both conserved end residues are trimmed from each CDR3. The order of the fields is V gene, J gene, CDR3 protein.

>TRBV20-1|TRBJ2-7
SAGGGSEQY
>TRBV10-3|TRBJ2-1
AISESGATSSYNEQF
>TRBV7-2|TRBJ1-1
ASSWGTGWAEAF
>TRBV13|TRBJ1-6
ASSLGDRNNSPLH
>TRBV29-1|TRBJ2-7
SVSPGGLYEQY
>TRBV7-2|TRBJ1-2
ASSSRDLWRGWSDGYT
>TRBV20-1|TRBJ2-7
SARERAGGLYEQY
>TRBV2|TRBJ2-1
ASTTSLGGGYNEQF
>TRBV10-3|TRBJ2-1
AISPSYNEQF
>TRBV4-1|TRBJ1-4
ASSQAFNRKLF
>TRBV6-1|TRBJ2-5
ASSELLAVAGPQY
>TRBV19|TRBJ1-2
ASTHGAPYGYT
>TRBV5-1|TRBJ2-5
ASSPSGQAGETQY
>TRBV15|TRBJ2-7
ATSRDRGGSYEQY
>TRBV7-2|TRBJ1-2
ASSYRTGEYGYT
>TRBV5-1|TRBJ2-5
ASSRGHGETQY
>TRBV4-3|TRBJ2-7
ASSQEAGRYSYEQY
>TRBV7-9|TRBJ2-1
ASSPSAGTSGRPTYNEQF
>TRBV5-1|TRBJ2-2
ASGGQGGTGELF
>TRBV28|TRBJ1-5
ASSSGQALNQPQH
>TRBV30|TRBJ2-2
AFDPGPANVGELF
>TRBV12-5|TRBJ2-1
ASGFSGSGNEQF